These 29 T cell receptor beta chains share one sample of origin, sequenced in a study of shared clonotypes between healthy human individuals. Measured with immunoSEQ multiplex PCR; TCRdb has only the in-frame clones, and not every one. The data contain 2 million to 2.5 million clones, just over 90% of them singletons. The sequenced sample consisted of naive CD4+ T cells from PBMCs. Subset given: CD45RA+ positively selected. The receptors stem from a man aged 18 to 35 in good health. Some clones in this sample may be carry-over from other donors' samples.

J is TRBJ2-2 and V is TRBV13; D remains unclear. The V gene's germline CDR1 is PRHDT and CDR2 FYEKMQ (reference sequence). Trimming took off 4 bases at V and 1 base at J, with 16 bases between the two ends. This CDR3 is built from 17 residues. This CDR3 reads CASSYKTDSLNTGELFF. The DNA for the CDR3 is TGTGCCAGCAGCTACAAAACAGACTCTTTGAACACCGGGGAGCTGTTTTTT.

The chain couples TRBV6-5 to TRBJ1-6; no firm D call. CDR1 and CDR2 from the germline V gene are MNHEY and SVGAGI. The CDR3 sequence is 14 residues long. The V gene lost 7 bases and the J gene lost 7 bases, with 14 bases spanning the gap. CDR3 amino acids: CASTPDLRNSPLHF. CDR3 bases: TGTGCCAGCACCCCGGACCTGCGGAATTCACCCCTCCACTTT.

The chain joins TRBV5-1 to TRBJ2-1, with TRBD1 matching over 8 bases. Per germline, CDR1 SGHRS and CDR2 YFSETQ. The V segment lost 5 bases and the J segment 4 bases; nucleotides outside the gene matches: 8. The CDR3 has 15 amino acids. The CDR3, as DNA: TGCGCCAGCAGAATAGGGGACAGGTATTACAATGAGCAGTTCTTC. Translating it yields CASRIGDRYYNEQFF.

This chain joins TRBV7-8 and TRBJ2-1; D remains unclear. The CDR3 contains 16 residues. V was trimmed by 5 bases and J by 1 base, leaving 15 bases between them. Germline-derived CDR1 and CDR2 are SGHVS and FQNEAQ. The CDR3 region is CASSQRWLSSYNEQFF. The CDR3 nucleotides are TGTGCCAGCAGCCAGCGCTGGCTCTCTTCCTACAATGAGCAGTTCTTC.

Turning to this clone: The sample contains more than one DNA sequence encoding this CDR3. V and J are TRBV9 and TRBJ2-1, with TRBD2 as a possible D gene (5 bases). The CDR3 has 15 amino acids. Germline V gene data show CDR1 as SGDLS and CDR2 as YYNGEE. Trimming removed 0 bases from V and 0 bases from J, with 7 bases in between. CDR3 in DNA: TGTGCCAGCAGCGTAGTTGGGAGCTCCTACAATGAGCAGTTCTTC. Translating gives CASSVVGSSYNEQFF.

This clone came up once. The chain employs TRBV2 and TRBJ2-1; 10 positions agree with TRBD2. This CDR3 comprises 15 residues. CDR1 is SNHLY and CDR2 is FYNNEI in the germline V gene. V dropped 6 bases and J dropped 7; count of bases not matched to a gene: 9. The CDR3 nucleotides are TGTGCCAGCAGGGCAGAAGCGGGAGGGAGGAATGAGCAGTTCTTC. As protein: CASRAEAGGRNEQFF.

This chain connects TRBV5-1 to TRBJ1-2, with TRBD1 matching over 9 bases. With 1 base clipped from V and 7 bases from J, the junction kept 8 bases outside the gene matches. Germline assignment: CDR1 SGHRS and CDR2 YFSETQ. CDR3 length: 15 residues. The CDR3 bases are TGCGCCAGCAGCTTGTTCATACAGGGGGCTGTTGGCTACACCTTC. This encodes CASSLFIQGAVGYTF. The full variable domain, rest sourced from reference TRBV5-1 and TRBJ1-2, is KAGVTQTPRYLIKTRGQQVTLSCSPISGHRSVSWYQQTPGQGLQFLFEYFSETQRNKGNFPGRFSGRQFSNSRSEMNVSTLELGDSALYLCASSLFIQGAVGYTFGSGTRLTVV.

The rearrangement uses TRBV10-3 and TRBJ2-7, with a tentative D call TRBD2 (6 bases). The CDR3 is 16 amino acids. Germline assignment: CDR1 ENHRY and CDR2 SYGVKD. Trimming removed 0 bases at V and 0 bases at J, with 12 bases between. The CDR3 DNA reads as TGTGCCATCAGTGAGTCGGAGGGGCATAACTCCTACGAGCAGTACTTC. The encoded protein is CAISESEGHNSYEQYF.

The CDR3 region is CASSAVGTHYEQYF. The CDR3 region has the DNA TGTGCCAGCAGTGCAGTGGGGACACACTACGAGCAGTACTTC. The chain has TRBV6-1 and TRBJ2-7, with a possible D match to TRBD1 (6 bases). The CDR3 has 14 amino acids. Trimming shortened V by 4 bases and J by 3 bases, and 13 bases separated the two germline ends. The germline V gene encodes CDR1 MNHNS and CDR2 SASEGT.

V and J are TRBV27 and TRBJ2-1, with TRBD2 matching 10 bases. The CDR3 is 16 amino acids. Germline values: CDR1 MNHEY, CDR2 SMNVEV (reference sequence). V lost 5 bases, J lost 6 bases, and 10 bases stayed unmatched. The CDR3 spells CASSPRTSGAVNEQFF. The CDR3 DNA reads TGTGCCAGCAGTCCGAGGACTAGCGGAGCGGTCAATGAGCAGTTCTTC.

The rearrangement uses TRBV19 and TRBJ1-2; 12 bases agree with TRBD1. Germline assignment: CDR1 LNHDA and CDR2 SQIVND (reference sequence). V was clipped by 5 bases and J by 7 bases; unmatched bases: 8. This CDR3 spans 15 amino acids. The chain's CDR3 is CASSGPGQGALGYTF. In DNA, the CDR3 is TGTGCCAGTAGTGGTCCGGGACAGGGGGCGCTTGGCTACACCTTC.

Turning to this clone: The sample carries other DNA sequences with the same CDR3. J is TRBJ1-2 and V is TRBV29-1; perhaps TRBD1 as D (5 bases). Per the germline V gene, CDR1 is SQVTM and CDR2 is ANQGSEA. The CDR3 sequence is 11 residues long. Trimming took off 4 bases at V and 2 bases at J, with 5 bases between the two ends. CDR3 in DNA: TGCAGCGTTGCAGGGAACTATGGCTACACCTTC. Translated: CSVAGNYGYTF.

Of note for this clone: One end of the junction varies from germline; a read error may be responsible. The chain uses TRBV6-5 and TRBJ2-7; TRBD2 matches 15 bases. This CDR3 is 15 amino acids long. Germline V CDR1 and CDR2: MNHEY, SVGAGI. CDR3 DNA sequence: TGTGCCAGCAGCCTCAACGGACTAGCGGGAGGGGAGATTAACTTC. Its translation: CASSLNGLAGGEINF.

In its sample, this clone was seen a few times. CDR3 region: CAWSFRTGDGNQPQHF. In nucleotides, the CDR3 is TGTGCCTGGAGTTTCCGGACAGGGGATGGCAATCAGCCCCAGCATTTT. The chain combines TRBV30 with TRBJ1-5; TRBD1 matches at 9 bases. The V and J ends lost 2 bases and 2 bases, in that order; junction bases with no gene match: 7. CDR3 size: 16 residues. CDR1 is GTSNPN and CDR2 is SVGIG in the germline V gene (reference sequence). Variable domain in full (rest from reference TRBV30 and TRBJ1-5): SQTIHQWPATLVQPVGSPLSLECTVEGTSNPNLYWYRQAAGRGLQLLFYSVGIGQISSEVPQNLSASRPQDRQFILSSKKLLLSDSGFYLCAWSFRTGDGNQPQHFGDGTRLSIL.

Note on this clone: The same CDR3 also results from other DNA sequences found in this sample. The chain employs TRBV4-1 and TRBJ2-7; D is possibly TRBD1 (6 bases). V gave up 0 bases and J gave up 1 base, with 10 bases separating them. This CDR3 has 15 amino acids. Germline V CDR1 and CDR2: MGHRA, YSYEKL. The CDR3 sequence is CASSQDRTESYEQYF. CDR3 bases: TGCGCCAGCAGCCAAGATCGGACAGAATCCTACGAGCAGTACTTC.

This clone was observed a few times. Different DNA sequences within this sample yield the same CDR3. V usage is TRBV5-1 and J usage is TRBJ2-7; 12 bases match TRBD2. Trimming at V came to 1 base and at J to 0 bases, leaving 5 bases not matched to a gene. Germline CDR1 SGHRS, CDR2 YFSETQ. This CDR3 contains 17 residues. The CDR3 protein is CASSLSMTSGSSYEQYF. CDR3 in DNA: TGCGCCAGCAGCTTGTCGATGACTAGCGGGAGCTCCTACGAGCAGTACTTC. Together with reference TRBV5-1 and TRBJ2-7, the CDR3 gives the full variable domain: KAGVTQTPRYLIKTRGQQVTLSCSPISGHRSVSWYQQTPGQGLQFLFEYFSETQRNKGNFPGRFSGRQFSNSRSEMNVSTLELGDSALYLCASSLSMTSGSSYEQYFGPGTRLTVT.

This sequence joins TRBV11-2 and TRBJ1-2, with D tentatively TRBD1 (5 bases). Trimming pared 6 bases from V and 4 bases from J, leaving 15 bases between. Looked up from germline, CDR1 is SGHAT and CDR2 is FQNNGV. The CDR3 sequence is 14 residues long. The CDR3, as DNA: TGTGCCAGCAGACCCCTGGGACGGCTCTATGGCTACACCTTC. Protein: CASRPLGRLYGYTF.

The chain combines TRBV6-5 with TRBJ2-7; 11 bases line up with TRBD2. There are 15 residues in the CDR3. From germline, CDR1 is MNHEY and CDR2 SVGAGI. The ends lost 4 bases at V and 7 bases at J; junction bases unmatched: 9. As DNA, the CDR3 is TGTGCCAGCAGTTCCTTAGCGGGAGGGCCTAGGGAGCAGTACTTC. Amino acids: CASSSLAGGPREQYF.

This clone is a singleton in its sample. This chain connects TRBV5-1 to TRBJ2-1, with 10 bases matching TRBD2. V shed 7 bases and J 7 bases; nucleotides not matched to a gene: 11. Germline CDR1 reads SGHRS; CDR2 reads YFSETQ. The CDR3 has 15 amino acids. Written as DNA, the CDR3 is TGCGCCAGCCGCCAACTAGCGGGACGGGGAAATGAGCAGTTCTTC. Translation: CASRQLAGRGNEQFF.

The chain recombines TRBV5-1 with TRBJ2-1; 8 bases agree with TRBD2. The V segment lost 4 bases and the J segment 8 bases; nucleotides outside the gene matches: 8. This CDR3 has 14 amino acids. Germline V gene lookup returns CDR1 SGHRS and CDR2 YFSETQ. DNA for the CDR3: TGCGCCAGCAGCCCGCGGACTAGCTCAGATGAGCAGTTCTTC. Encoded protein: CASSPRTSSDEQFF.

This sequence joins TRBV5-1 and TRBJ1-2; 7 bases line up with TRBD1. The V segment lost 4 bases and the J segment 2 bases; nucleotides outside the gene matches: 5. This CDR3 has 14 amino acids. Germline V CDR1 and CDR2: SGHRS, YFSETQ. The CDR3 DNA is TGCGCCAGCAGCAACCCGGGACAGAACTATGGCTACACCTTC. Amino acid sequence: CASSNPGQNYGYTF.

The V gene is TRBV5-4, the J gene TRBJ2-5; tentative D call: TRBD1 (7 bases). V was pared by 2 bases and J by 5 bases, with 19 bases between. The germline gives CDR1 SGHNT, CDR2 YYREEE (reference sequence). This CDR3 has 16 residues. The CDR3 spells CASSFTGGGGVETQYF. In DNA form, the CDR3 reads TGTGCCAGCAGCTTCACTGGTGGAGGGGGCGTTGAGACCCAGTACTTC. The full variable domain, completed using reference TRBV5-4 and TRBJ2-5, is ETGVTQSPTHLIKTRGQQVTLRCSSQSGHNTVSWYQQALGQGPQFIFQYYREEENGRGNFPPRFSGLQFPNYSSELNVNALELDDSALYLCASSFTGGGGVETQYFGPGTRLLVL.

Points on this clone: Distinct nucleotide sequences in the sample also encode this CDR3. DNA of the CDR3: TGCGCCAGCAGCTCAGGGGTCTACGAGCAGTACTTC. This codes for CASSSGVYEQYF. The V and J genes are TRBV5-1 and TRBJ2-7; maybe TRBD1 (6 bases). Germline CDR1 reads SGHRS; CDR2 reads YFSETQ. Trimming pared 3 bases from V and 3 bases from J, leaving 7 bases between. The CDR3 totals 12 residues.

J is TRBJ1-3 and V is TRBV18; a weak D match, TRBD1 (5 bases). The germline gives CDR1 KGHSH, CDR2 LQKENI. The germline V and J ends were trimmed by 5 bases and 3 bases, with 14 bases remaining between them. This CDR3 region has 15 residues. The CDR3 bases are TGTGCCAGCTCAACGCAGGGATTCGATGGAAACACCATATATTTT. Amino acid sequence: CASSTQGFDGNTIYF.

In regard to this clone: Germline and junction disagree at one end, which may indicate a read error. The rearrangement links TRBV19 to TRBJ2-2; the D is unclear. This CDR3 comprises 13 residues. Germline values: CDR1 LNHDA, CDR2 SQIVND (reference sequence). The CDR3 here is CASSVELTGELFF. The CDR3 DNA reads TGTGCCAGTAGTGTAGAACTTACCGGGGAGCTGTTTTTT.

J is TRBJ2-2 and V is TRBV30; TRBD1 might be the D (6 bases). Germline loops: CDR1 GTSNPN, CDR2 SVGIG (reference sequence). This CDR3 region has 14 residues. Trimming took 5 bases from V and 6 from J, leaving 16 bases between them. The CDR3 DNA reads as TGTGCCTGGGAGACAAGACAGGCGTCCGGGGAGCTGTTTTTT. This gives the protein CAWETRQASGELFF.

This chain joins TRBV7-2 and TRBJ1-1; 11 positions match TRBD1. The CDR3 runs 17 residues. Germline V gene sequence: CDR1 SGHTA, CDR2 FQGNSA. V shed 6 bases, J shed 0 bases, and the junction held 9 bases outside the gene matches. The CDR3 reads CASRRGGTGGMNTEAFF. CDR3 DNA: TGTGCCAGCAGACGTGGAGGGACAGGGGGGATGAACACTGAAGCTTTCTTT.

This chain connects TRBV5-6 to TRBJ1-1; 8 bases are shared with TRBD1. J was trimmed by 5 bases and V by 2 bases; bases with no gene match: 11. The CDR3 is 16 residues long. The germline gives CDR1 SGHDT, CDR2 YYEEEE. Here the CDR3 reads CASSFQGAVLLTEAFF. CDR3 sequence (DNA): TGTGCCAGCAGCTTCCAGGGGGCTGTCTTATTGACTGAAGCTTTCTTT.

This chain connects TRBV10-1 to TRBJ2-2; the D is unclear. Trimming removed 0 bases at V and 0 bases at J, with 5 bases between. The length of the CDR3 is 15 residues. Germline V lookup: CDR1 WNHNN, CDR2 SYGVQD (reference sequence). CDR3 loop: CASSESPANTGELFF. The CDR3, as DNA: TGCGCCAGCAGTGAGTCCCCGGCGAACACCGGGGAGCTGTTTTTT.